These 14 T cell receptor beta chains originate from one sample sequenced in a study of shared clonotypes between healthy human individuals. Sequencing was performed with immunoSEQ multiplex PCR; in TCRdb, only in-frame clones are kept and a portion is missing. The sample contains roughly 2.6 million clones, approximately 92% of which appear only once. Specimen: naive CD4+ T cells sorted from blood. This sample's subset: CD45RA+ positively selected. These receptors came from a young man in good health.

This chain joins TRBV11-2 and TRBJ2-3; a possible D gene is TRBD1 (6 bases). The CDR3 is made up of 17 amino acids. Trimming shortened V by 1 base and J by 1 base, and 15 bases separated the two germline ends. Germline V gene lookup returns CDR1 SGHAT and CDR2 FQNNGV. This CDR3 reads CASSLAPPGHGTDTQYF. Written as DNA, the CDR3 is TGTGCCAGCAGCTTAGCCCCCCCGGGACATGGCACAGATACGCAGTATTTT. Looking up the rest from reference TRBV11-2 and TRBJ2-3 gives the full variable domain: EAGVAQSPRYKIIEKRQSVAFWCNPISGHATLYWYQQILGQGPKLLIQFQNNGVVDDSQLPKDRFSAERLKGVDSTLKIQPAKLEDSAVYLCASSLAPPGHGTDTQYFGPGTRLTVL.

This clone was recorded once. The chain carries TRBV2 and TRBJ1-1; D unresolved. V lost 4 bases, J lost 0 bases, and 3 bases lay in between. In germline, CDR1 is SNHLY, CDR2 FYNNEI. The CDR3 is 12 amino acids. This CDR3 is CASSAVNTEAFF. In DNA, the CDR3 is TGTGCCAGCAGTGCCGTGAACACTGAAGCTTTCTTT.

This chain uses TRBV5-1 with TRBJ2-7, with TRBD1 identical over 8 bases. The germline gives CDR1 SGHRS, CDR2 YFSETQ. V lost 4 bases and J lost 4; bases outside the gene matches: 7. This CDR3 region has 14 residues. The CDR3 coding sequence is TGCGCCAGCAGCCATGGACAGGGAAATTACGAGCAGTACTTC. This encodes CASSHGQGNYEQYF.

A word on this clone: The sample carries other DNA sequences with the same CDR3. V and J are TRBV4-3 and TRBJ2-3, with 8 bases that match TRBD2. The CDR3 runs to 15 residues. V was clipped by 3 bases and J by 0 bases; unmatched bases: 2. Germline-derived CDR1 and CDR2 are LGHNA and YSLEER. In nucleotides, the CDR3 is TGCGCCAGCAGCCAGACTAGCGCGAGCACAGATACGCAGTATTTT. Protein product: CASSQTSASTDTQYF.

Concerning this clone itself: Other DNA variants within this sample encode the same CDR3. The chain carries TRBV30 and TRBJ2-7, with 10 bases that match TRBD1. Germline CDR1 GTSNPN, CDR2 SVGIG (reference sequence). The ends lost 2 bases at V and 4 bases at J; junction bases unmatched: 2. The CDR3 loop spans 13 amino acids. In DNA form, the CDR3 reads TGTGCCTGGAGTCCGGGACAGGGGTACGAGCAGTACTTC. Encoded protein: CAWSPGQGYEQYF. The full variable domain, completed using reference TRBV30 and TRBJ2-7, is SQTIHQWPATLVQPVGSPLSLECTVEGTSNPNLYWYRQAAGRGLQLLFYSVGIGQISSEVPQNLSASRPQDRQFILSSKKLLLSDSGFYLCAWSPGQGYEQYFGPGTRLTVT.

The chain employs TRBV19 and TRBJ1-5; weak D call: TRBD1 (6 bases). The germline V gene has CDR1 LNHDA and CDR2 SQIVND (reference sequence). The germline V and J ends were trimmed by 5 bases and 0 bases, with 17 bases remaining between them. This CDR3 spans 17 amino acids. The CDR3 DNA is TGTGCCAGTAGTCCGTCGACAGGAGCTAATAGCAATCAGCCCCAGCATTTT. Translated: CASSPSTGANSNQPQHF.

This chain joins TRBV5-6 and TRBJ1-3; D is uncertain. Trimming left V 2 bases short and J 0 bases short, with 6 bases between. The germline V gene encodes CDR1 SGHDT and CDR2 YYEEEE. The CDR3 covers 14 residues. The CDR3 bases are TGTGCCAGCAGCTTACCCAGCTCTGGAAACACCATATATTTT. It translates to CASSLPSSGNTIYF.

V is TRBV5-5 and J is TRBJ1-4, with 8 nucleotides matching TRBD1. The CDR3 covers 17 residues. Germline CDR1 SGHKS, CDR2 YYEKEE (reference sequence). V dropped 2 bases and J dropped 1; count of bases not matched to a gene: 7. CDR3 sequence reads: CASSFLITGGTNEKLFF. The CDR3 nucleotides are TGTGCCAGCAGCTTCCTTATTACAGGGGGAACTAATGAAAAACTGTTTTTT.

The sample holds one count of this clone. The chain joins TRBV2 to TRBJ2-7; D is perhaps TRBD1 (5 bases). The CDR3 runs to 14 residues. V was pared by 5 bases and J by 0 bases, with 11 bases between. Germline V gene data show CDR1 as SNHLY and CDR2 as FYNNEI. CDR3 amino acids: CASSWVDTSYEQYF. As DNA, the CDR3 is TGTGCCAGCAGTTGGGTGGACACCTCCTACGAGCAGTACTTC. The full variable domain, completed using reference TRBV2 and TRBJ2-7, is EPEVTQTPSHQVTQMGQEVILRCVPISNHLYFYWYRQILGQKVEFLVSFYNNEISEKSEIFDDQFSVERPDGSNFTLKIRSTKLEDSAMYFCASSWVDTSYEQYFGPGTRLTVT.

The chain joins TRBV2 to TRBJ1-1, with D unresolved. Germline assignment: CDR1 SNHLY and CDR2 FYNNEI. V lost 8 bases and J lost 3, with 13 bases in between. CDR3 length equals 13 residues. The CDR3 DNA sequence: TGTGCCAGCTTTGTGCTAAGGGACACTGAAGCTTTCTTT. This encodes CASFVLRDTEAFF.

V gene TRBV5-1 combines with J gene TRBJ1-3, with D maybe TRBD1 (5 bases). This CDR3 comprises 14 residues. Germline V CDR1 and CDR2: SGHRS, YFSETQ. Trimming stripped 6 bases from V and 3 bases from J, with 13 bases between. CDR3 residues: CASTPGSIGNTIYF. DNA of the CDR3: TGCGCCAGCACCCCAGGGAGTATTGGAAACACCATATATTTT.

The J gene is TRBJ2-7, the V gene TRBV6-1, with D possibly TRBD2 on 5 matching bases. The germline gives CDR1 MNHNS, CDR2 SASEGT. The V and J ends lost 6 bases and 3 bases respectively, with 18 bases between them. This CDR3 is built from 15 residues. The chain's CDR3 is CASRRMGYEGYEQYF. The CDR3 DNA follows: TGTGCCAGCAGGAGGATGGGGTACGAGGGCTACGAGCAGTACTTC.

The chain has TRBV5-1 and TRBJ2-7; D uncertain. This CDR3 is built from 13 residues. V lost 2 bases, J lost 5 bases, and 11 bases lay in between. Germline CDR1 SGHRS, CDR2 YFSETQ. The CDR3 here is CASSLRNYDEQYF. DNA for the CDR3: TGCGCCAGCAGCTTACGGAACTACGACGAGCAGTACTTC.

This chain joins TRBV10-2 and TRBJ2-5; D unclear. V lost 1 base and J 4 bases, leaving 10 bases between the germline ends. Per germline, CDR1 WSHSY and CDR2 SAAADI. This CDR3 comprises 14 residues. CDR3 coding DNA: TGCGCCAGCAGTGAGTGGGTTCCGGGAGAGACCCAGTACTTC. The encoded protein is CASSEWVPGETQYF.